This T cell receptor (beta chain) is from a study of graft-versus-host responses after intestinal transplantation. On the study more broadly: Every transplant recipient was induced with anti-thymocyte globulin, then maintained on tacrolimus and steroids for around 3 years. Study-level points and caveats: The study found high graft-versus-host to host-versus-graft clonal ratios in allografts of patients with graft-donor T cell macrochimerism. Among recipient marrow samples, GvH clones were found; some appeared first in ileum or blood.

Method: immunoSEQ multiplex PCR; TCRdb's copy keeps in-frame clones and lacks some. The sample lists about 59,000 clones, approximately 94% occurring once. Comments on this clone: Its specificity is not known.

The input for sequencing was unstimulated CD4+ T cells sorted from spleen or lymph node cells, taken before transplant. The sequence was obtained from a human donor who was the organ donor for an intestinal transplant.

In DNA, the CDR3 is TGTGCCAGCTCACCAACAGACAGGGTAGAGACCCAGTACTTC. Translation gives CASSPTDRVETQYF. J is TRBJ2-5 and V is TRBV18, with TRBD1 matching 7 bases. CDR1 and CDR2 (germline): KGHSH, LQKENI. The length of the CDR3 is 14 residues. Trimming at V came to 2 bases and at J to 4 bases, leaving 4 bases not matched to a gene.